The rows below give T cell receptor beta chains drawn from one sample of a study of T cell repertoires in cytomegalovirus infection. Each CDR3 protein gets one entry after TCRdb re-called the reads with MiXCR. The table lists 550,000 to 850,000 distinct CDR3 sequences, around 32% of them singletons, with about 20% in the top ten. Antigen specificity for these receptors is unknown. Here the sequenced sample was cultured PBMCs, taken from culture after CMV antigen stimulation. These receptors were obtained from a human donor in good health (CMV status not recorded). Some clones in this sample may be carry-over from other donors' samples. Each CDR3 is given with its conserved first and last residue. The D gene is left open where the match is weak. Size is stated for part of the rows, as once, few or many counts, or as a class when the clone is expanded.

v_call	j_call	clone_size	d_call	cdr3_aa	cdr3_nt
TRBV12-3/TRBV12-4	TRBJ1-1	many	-	CASRTSYTEAFF	TGTGCCAGCAGGACGAGTTACACTGAAGCTTTCTTT
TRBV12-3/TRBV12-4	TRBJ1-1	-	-	CASSFWISNTEAFF	TGTGCCAGCAGTTTTTGGATTTCGAACACTGAAGCTTTCTTT
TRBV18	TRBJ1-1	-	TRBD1	CASSPGQAVGTEAFF	TGTGCCAGCTCACCGGGACAGGCGGTAGGCACTGAAGCTTTCTTT
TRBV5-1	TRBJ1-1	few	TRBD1	CASSFTRTGVEDEAFF	TGCGCCAGCAGCTTCACCAGGACAGGGGTTGAAGATGAAGCTTTCTTT
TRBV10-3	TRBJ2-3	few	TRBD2	CAISGGTSLKWDTQYF	TGTGCCATCAGTGGGGGGACTAGCCTGAAATGGGATACGCAGTATTTT
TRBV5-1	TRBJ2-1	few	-	CASSGVGGLNEQFF	TGCGCCAGCAGCGGAGTGGGGGGCCTCAATGAGCAGTTCTTC
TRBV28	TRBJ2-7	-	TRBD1	CASSGRTGVSLEQYF	TGTGCCAGCAGTGGCCGGACAGGGGTATCTCTAGAGCAGTACTTC
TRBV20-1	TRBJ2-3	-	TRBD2	CSVPSREGTDTQYF	TGCAGTGTCCCGTCGCGGGAGGGCACAGATACGCAGTATTTT
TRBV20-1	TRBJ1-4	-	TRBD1	CSATDTGGDGEKLFF	TGCAGTGCTACCGACACAGGGGGCGACGGTGAAAAACTGTTTTTT
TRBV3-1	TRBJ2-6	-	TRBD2	CASSQPAGGLPPGANVLTF	TGTGCCAGCAGCCAGCCGGCGGGGGGACTGCCTCCTGGGGCCAACGTCCTGACTTTC
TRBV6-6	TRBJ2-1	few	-	CASSYSRGQIQNNEQFF	TGTGCCAGCAGTTACTCTCGGGGCCAGATCCAAAACAATGAGCAGTTCTTC
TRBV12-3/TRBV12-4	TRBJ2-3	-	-	CASSPGGPNTDTQYF	TGTGCCAGCAGCCCTGGAGGGCCAAACACAGATACGCAGTATTTT
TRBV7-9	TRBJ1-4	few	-	CASSGGGPEKLFF	TGTGCCAGCAGCGGGGGGGGTCCAGAAAAACTGTTTTTT
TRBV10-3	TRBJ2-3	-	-	CAISGPSTDTQYF	TGTGCCATCAGTGGTCCTAGCACAGATACGCAGTATTTT
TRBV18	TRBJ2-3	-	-	CASSPIGGTDTQYF	TGTGCCAGCTCACCAATCGGGGGCACAGATACGCAGTATTTT
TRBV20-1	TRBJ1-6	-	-	CSARDIFNSPLHF	TGCAGTGCTAGAGATATATTTAATTCACCCCTCCACTTT
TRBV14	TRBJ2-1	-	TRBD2	CASSQLGLAGEHEQFF	TGTGCCAGCAGCCAACTTGGACTAGCGGGAGAGCATGAGCAGTTCTTC
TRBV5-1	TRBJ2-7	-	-	CASSLTSVIVEQYF	TGCGCCAGCAGCCTGACTAGTGTTATCGTCGAGCAGTACTTC
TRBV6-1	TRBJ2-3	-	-	CASSEIRATQYF	TGTGCCAGCAGTGAAATTCGGGCTACGCAGTATTTT
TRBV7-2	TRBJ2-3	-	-	CASSSPNREGTDTQYF	TGTGCCAGCAGCTCTCCCAACAGGGAAGGCACAGATACGCAGTATTTT
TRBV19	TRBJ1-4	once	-	CASSIDWDGEKLFF	TGTGCCAGTAGTATAGATTGGGATGGGGAAAAACTGTTTTTT
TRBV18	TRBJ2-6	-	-	CASSRDVPPGGANVLTF	TGTGCCAGCTCTCGCGACGTCCCCCCAGGTGGGGCCAACGTCCTGACTTTC
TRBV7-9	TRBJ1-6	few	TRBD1	CASSSRRPGQGGPLHF	TGTGCCAGCAGCTCGCGGAGACCGGGACAGGGAGGTCCCCTCCACTTT
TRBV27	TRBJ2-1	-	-	CASSLSATAISYNEQFF	TGTGCCAGCAGTTTATCTGCTACAGCTATCTCCTACAATGAGCAGTTCTTC
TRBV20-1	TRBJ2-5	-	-	CSARGYRVETQYF	TGCAGTGCTAGAGGGTACAGGGTAGAGACCCAGTACTTC
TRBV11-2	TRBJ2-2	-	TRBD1	CASSLGQGMNTGELFF	TGTGCCAGCAGCTTAGGACAGGGGATGAACACCGGGGAGCTGTTTTTT
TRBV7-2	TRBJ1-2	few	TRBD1	CASSSPTGMIGYTF	TGTGCCAGCAGCTCCCCGACAGGGATGATTGGCTACACCTTC
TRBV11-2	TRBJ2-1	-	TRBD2	CASRTSGRRIHEQFF	TGTGCCAGCAGGACTAGCGGGAGACGAATACATGAGCAGTTCTTC
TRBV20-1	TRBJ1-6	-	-	CSAEKTYNSPLHF	TGCAGTGCCGAAAAAACCTATAATTCACCCCTCCACTTT
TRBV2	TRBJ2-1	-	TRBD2	CASSVIAGGYNEQFF	TGTGCCAGCAGTGTGATAGCGGGGGGCTACAATGAGCAGTTCTTC
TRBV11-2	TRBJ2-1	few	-	CASSLPGSLYNEQFF	TGTGCCAGCAGCTTACCGGGGAGCCTCTACAATGAGCAGTTCTTC
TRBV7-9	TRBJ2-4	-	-	CASRGDPGGVNIQYF	TGTGCCAGCAGGGGGGACCCCGGCGGGGTAAACATTCAGTACTTC
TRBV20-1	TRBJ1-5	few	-	CSAKGDSNQPQHF	TGCAGTGCTAAGGGTGATAGCAATCAGCCCCAGCATTTT
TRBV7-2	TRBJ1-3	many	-	CASSLDRSGNTIYF	TGTGCCAGCAGCCTTGACAGATCTGGAAACACCATATATTTT
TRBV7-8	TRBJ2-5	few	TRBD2	CASIKGRREGRQETQYF	TGTGCCAGCATAAAAGGGCGACGGGAGGGCCGCCAAGAGACCCAGTACTTC
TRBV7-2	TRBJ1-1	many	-	CASRFDRGAFF	TGTGCCAGCAGATTTGATCGGGGGGCTTTCTTT
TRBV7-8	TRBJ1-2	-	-	CASSLARAGYYGYTF	TGTGCCAGCAGCTTAGCGCGGGCAGGCTACTATGGCTACACCTTC
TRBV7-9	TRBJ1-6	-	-	CASSEGGYNSPLHF	TGTGCCAGCAGCGAAGGAGGTTATAATTCACCCCTCCACTTT
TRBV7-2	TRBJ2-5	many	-	CASSLVGTSARTQYF	TGTGCCAGCAGCTTAGTTGGGACCAGCGCCAGGACCCAGTACTTC
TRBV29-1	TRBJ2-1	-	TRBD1	CSVAVWDRVDEQFF	TGCAGCGTTGCCGTTTGGGACAGGGTCGATGAGCAGTTCTTC
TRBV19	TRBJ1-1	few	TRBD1	CASSKYPGTANTEAFF	TGTGCTAGTAGTAAGTACCCCGGGACAGCAAACACTGAAGCTTTCTTT
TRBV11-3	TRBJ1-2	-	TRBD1	CASSWHFSDRGCNYGYTF	TGTGCCAGCAGTTGGCACTTCAGCGACAGGGGCTGTAACTATGGCTACACCTTC
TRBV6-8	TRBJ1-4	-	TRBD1	CASSPYRTGANEKLFF	TGTGCCAGCAGCCCGTACCGGACAGGCGCTAATGAAAAACTGTTTTTT
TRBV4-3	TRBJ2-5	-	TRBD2	CASSRILAGNDQETQYF	TGCGCCAGCAGCCGAATACTAGCGGGAAACGACCAAGAGACCCAGTACTTC
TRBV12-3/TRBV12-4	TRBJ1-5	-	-	CASSLDRAMNQPQHF	TGTGCCAGCAGTTTAGACAGGGCCATGAATCAGCCCCAGCATTTT
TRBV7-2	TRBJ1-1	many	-	CASSLADSPMNTEAFF	TGTGCCAGCAGCTTAGCGGACAGCCCCATGAACACTGAAGCTTTCTTT
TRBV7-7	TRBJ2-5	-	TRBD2	CASSLGSASGQETQYF	TGTGCCAGCAGCTTAGGGTCGGCTAGCGGACAAGAGACCCAGTACTTC
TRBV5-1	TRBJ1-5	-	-	CASSLDLSGQPQHF	TGCGCCAGCAGCCTGGACCTTTCGGGTCAGCCCCAGCATTTT
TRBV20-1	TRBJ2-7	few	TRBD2	CSALLAGVPYEQYF	TGCAGTGCCCTACTAGCGGGAGTCCCCTACGAGCAGTACTTC
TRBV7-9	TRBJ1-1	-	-	CASSLVPPGTEAFF	TGTGCCAGCAGCTTAGTCCCCCCAGGAACTGAAGCTTTCTTT
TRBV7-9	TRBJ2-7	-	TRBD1	CASSLMGQGAEQYF	TGTGCCAGCAGTTTAATGGGACAGGGGGCCGAGCAGTACTTC
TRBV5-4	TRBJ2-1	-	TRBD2	CASSPGTSGRGEQFF	TGTGCCAGCAGCCCCGGGACTAGCGGGAGAGGTGAGCAGTTCTTC
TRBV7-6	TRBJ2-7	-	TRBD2	CASSSAGTSGTYEQYF	TGTGCCAGCAGCTCGGCCGGGACTAGCGGCACCTACGAGCAGTACTTC